This T cell receptor beta chain was recovered during a study of Ad26.COV2.S vaccination and SARS-CoV-2 variants (dated by TCRdb to the early 2020s). About the full investigation: TCRbeta repertoire sequencing served as the tool for gauging how specific and how broad the SARS-CoV-2-reactive T cell receptors were following Ad26.COV2.S vaccination. The TCR-sequenced set comprised about 32 samples: some 20 Ad26.COV2.S vaccine recipients, 5 placebo recipients and 8 SARS-CoV-2 convalescent individuals. The full study reports these points: The authors noted that the TCR breadth and depth analyses may have underestimated total T cell responses. Compared with placebo recipients, Ad26.COV2.S recipients showed higher spike-specific TCR breadth (P = 0.0014). After vaccination, spike-specific CD8+ and CD4+ T cell responses were reported to show substantial breadth. Vaccine and placebo recipients had comparable non-spike TCR breadth, which fits with the vaccine containing only spike.

What the time point label conveys for this sample: individuals recovered from natural SARS-CoV-2 infection. Its CDR3 holds 15 amino acids, cysteine through phenylalanine. The sequence is cut down to CDR3 DNA, 45 bases in frame from base 1. Trimming at the junction amounts to 2 bases on V and 4 bases on J, and the germline ends lie 12 bases apart. CDR1 and CDR2 are drawn from the germline V gene: MNHEY, SVGAGI. A word on this clone: The antigen this receptor binds is unknown. The sample holds no much larger clone one base away, and base qualities are not on file.

The immunoSEQ Assay was the method used to sequence TCRbeta CDR3 regions. After extraction, genomic DNA underwent amplification by bias-controlled multiplex PCR, followed by high-throughput sequencing. The authors' pipeline ran thus. To quantify the absolute abundance of each unique TCRbeta CDR3 region, sequences were collapsed and filtered. T cell fraction was estimated by normalization of TCRbeta template counts to usable DNA, with usable DNA being measured through amplification of reference genes present in all nucleated cells. Repertoire TCRs were annotated as SARS-CoV-2-specific by exact matching of V gene, CDR3 amino acid sequence and J gene to a known reactive TCR set. The reference SARS-CoV-2 TCR set was derived from MIRA and filtered for enrichment in COVID-19-positive ImmuneCODE repertoires, a step that removed public or cross-reactive TCRs. Based on the MIRA antigens, annotated TCRs were further analysed at the level of specific ORF or position within ORF. Breadth was defined as the number of annotated unique rearrangements divided by the total number of unique productive rearrangements, and depth was defined as the summed frequency of the annotated unique rearrangements. Group comparisons of TCR breadth used two-sided Wilcoxon rank-sum tests. Not all clones reach the TCRdb copy of this immuneACCESS table, which keeps in-frame sequences only. Checked studies attribute under half of the gap to unresolved V genes and leave the rest unexplained. V, J and clone size were drawn from that table, and D and trimming were deduced from the DNA. This sample lists some 180,000 clones; approximately 90% were detected once. The ten largest make up roughly 6% of the sample.

The V and J genes are TRBV6-5 and TRBJ2-1; the D gene lacks a confident call. The sequencing used peripheral blood, collected after recovery from COVID-19. This clonotype was obtained from a human donor who had recovered from COVID-19. In nucleotide form, the sequence is TGTGCCAGCAGTTACGTTAATCGGGCTTACAATGAGCAGTTCTTC. It translates to CASSYVNRAYNEQFF.